The 9 T cell receptor beta chains below were found in one sample sequenced in a study of shared clonotypes between healthy human individuals. Method: immunoSEQ multiplex PCR; TCRdb's copy keeps in-frame clones and lacks some. The sample lists some 2 million clones, about 94% occurring once. Terminally differentiated effector memory CD45RA+ cells were left out of the naive CD8 fraction, which was CD45RO-negative and positively selected for CCR7. Sequenced material: naive CD8+ T cells sorted from blood. The receptors were sampled from a man between 18 and 35 years old in good health.

The V and J genes are TRBV5-4 and TRBJ2-1; 7 bases agree with TRBD1. Germline CDR1 is SGHNT and CDR2 is YYREEE (reference sequence). Trimming took 3 bases from V and 4 from J; bases not matched to a gene: 7. The CDR3 covers 15 residues. CDR3 residues: CASSWDRSPYNEQFF. CDR3 nucleotide sequence: TGTGCCAGCAGCTGGGACAGATCGCCTTACAATGAGCAGTTCTTC. Variable domain in full (rest from reference TRBV5-4 and TRBJ2-1): ETGVTQSPTHLIKTRGQQVTLRCSSQSGHNTVSWYQQALGQGPQFIFQYYREEENGRGNFPPRFSGLQFPNYSSELNVNALELDDSALYLCASSWDRSPYNEQFFGPGTRLTVL.

The chain combines TRBV6-6 with TRBJ1-2; 7 bases align to TRBD1. The trim removed 5 bases at V and 8 bases at J, leaving 17 bases unmatched. Germline loops: CDR1 MNHNY, CDR2 SVGAGI (reference sequence). CDR3 length: 16 amino acids. The chain's CDR3 is CASSNAGTVEQGGYTF. The DNA of the CDR3 is TGTGCCAGCAGTAACGCCGGGACAGTCGAACAAGGCGGCTACACCTTC.

V and J are TRBV5-1 and TRBJ1-1; D gene uncertain. The V end was cut by 1 base, the J end by 1 base, with 11 bases between. CDR1 is SGHRS and CDR2 is YFSETQ in the germline V gene. The CDR3 is 15 residues long. The CDR3 bases are TGCGCCAGCAGCTTGCGTCGGGTAGAGAACACTGAAGCTTTCTTT. Protein product: CASSLRRVENTEAFF.

With respect to this clone: The same CDR3 is also encoded by other DNA sequences in this sample. J is TRBJ2-2 and V is TRBV9; the D is unclear. There are 12 residues in the CDR3. V lost 3 bases and J lost 3, with 3 bases in between. From germline, CDR1 is SGDLS and CDR2 YYNGEE. The DNA of the CDR3 is TGTGCCAGCAGCGCGGACACCGGGGAGCTGTTTTTT. It encodes CASSADTGELFF.

This clone was seen a single time. CDR3 loop: CASSLGSSGSSTDTQYF. In DNA, the CDR3 is TGTGCCAGCAGCTTAGGGTCTAGCGGGAGTAGCACAGATACGCAGTATTTT. The chain couples TRBV7-9 to TRBJ2-3; 10 bases match TRBD2. CDR1 is SEHNR and CDR2 is FQNEAQ in the germline V gene (reference sequence). The CDR3 is made up of 17 amino acids. V was clipped by 1 base and J by 0 bases; unmatched bases: 4.

V usage is TRBV7-9 and J usage is TRBJ2-5; D is undetermined. With 8 bases removed from V and 1 base from J, the gap between germline ends came to 8 bases. The CDR3 runs 12 residues. Looked up from germline, CDR1 is SEHNR and CDR2 is FQNEAQ (reference sequence). The CDR3 loop reads CASGAAQETQYF. The CDR3, as DNA: TGTGCCAGCGGCGCTGCCCAAGAGACCCAGTACTTC.

The chain employs TRBV4-1 and TRBJ2-5; 8 positions match TRBD2. V was pared by 4 bases and J by 4 bases, with 8 bases of the junction left unmatched. The CDR3 is 15 residues long. Germline V gene sequence: CDR1 MGHRA, CDR2 YSYEKL. CDR3: CASSPRAGGGETQYF. Written as DNA, the CDR3 is TGCGCCAGCAGCCCTAGGGCGGGGGGTGGAGAGACCCAGTACTTC.

The V call is TRBV19, the J call TRBJ2-7; 9 bases line up with TRBD2. The trim removed 0 bases at V and 0 bases at J, leaving 18 bases unmatched. The CDR3 sequence is 21 residues long. CDR1 and CDR2 (germline): LNHDA, SQIVND (reference sequence). CDR3 DNA sequence: TGTGCCAGTAGTATAGATTGGGAGGGACTAGCCCGTCTTCAGAGCTCCTACGAGCAGTACTTC. Translating gives CASSIDWEGLARLQSSYEQYF. The full variable domain, rest sourced from reference TRBV19 and TRBJ2-7, is DGGITQSPKYLFRKEGQNVTLSCEQNLNHDAMYWYRQDPGQGLRLIYYSQIVNDFQKGDIAEGYSVSREKKESFPLTVTSAQKNPTAFYLCASSIDWEGLARLQSSYEQYFGPGTRLTVT.

In the case of this clone: Different DNA sequences within this sample yield the same CDR3. V is TRBV11-2 and J is TRBJ2-7, with a tentative D call TRBD1 (6 bases). The CDR3 has 13 residues. Germline V CDR1 and CDR2: SGHAT, FQNNGV. Trimming took 1 base from V and 2 from J, leaving 6 bases between them. The CDR3 loop is CASSLGTAYEQYF. CDR3 nucleotides: TGTGCCAGCAGCTTAGGGACAGCCTACGAGCAGTACTTC.